These T cell receptor beta chains were read from a single sample in a study of cytomegalovirus exposure and HLA in healthy donors. Method: immunoSEQ multiplex PCR; TCRdb's copy keeps in-frame clones and lacks some. The sample lists 150,000 to 180,000 clones; roughly 79% were seen once. Sample: PBMCs. Receptors originate from a man in his late teens or twenties in good health and CMV-seronegative. Both conserved end residues are part of each CDR3. A D gene is named only where the DNA matches it firmly. A clone size is listed for some rows: how often the clone was seen (once, few, many), or a class if it is expanded.

once NA TRBJ1-2 TRBV27 TGTGCCAGCAAACCCGGGAATTACTATGGCTACACCTTC CASKPGNYYGYTF
NA NA TRBJ2-3 TRBV5-1 TGCGCCAGCAGCTCGCGCCCAGATACGCAGTATTTT CASSSRPDTQYF
once NA TRBJ2-7 TRBV2 TGTGCCAGCAGTGGGGTAAGAGGAACCTACGAGCAGTACTTC CASSGVRGTYEQYF
NA NA TRBJ1-1 TRBV5-5 TGTGCCAGCAGCTTCCCAGGGATGAACACTGAAGCTTTCTTT CASSFPGMNTEAFF
once NA TRBJ1-2 TRBV10-3 TGTGCCATCAGTGAGCCGCTGCATGGCAGGGGATTTGGCTACACCTTC CAISEPLHGRGFGYTF
NA NA TRBJ1-2 TRBV23-1 TGCGCCAGCAGTCGCGAGGAAGATGGCTACACCTTC CASSREEDGYTF
NA TRBD1 TRBJ1-1 TRBV5-1 TGCGCCAGCAGCATAGACAGGGAAGGCACTGAAGCTTTCTTT CASSIDREGTEAFF
NA NA TRBJ1-2 TRBV7-9 TGTGCCAGCAGCTTCGGGGGTTACGACTATGGCTACACCTTC CASSFGGYDYGYTF
NA TRBD1 TRBJ1-1 TRBV6-5 TGTGCCAGCAGGGGACAGGGCTCCACTGAAGCTTTCTTT CASRGQGSTEAFF
NA NA TRBJ2-7 TRBV2 TGTGCCAGCAGCGCCGAACAGGGTGTCCCCTACGAGCAGTACTTC CASSAEQGVPYEQYF
NA TRBD1 TRBJ1-2 TRBV29-1 TGCAGCGTTGCAGGGGGCGCGGGGGGCTACACCTTC CSVAGGAGGYTF
few TRBD1 TRBJ1-6 TRBV7-2 TGTGCCAGCAGCGAGACAGGGGCGAAGAATTCACCCCTCCACTTT CASSETGAKNSPLHF
NA NA TRBJ2-2 TRBV6-5 TGTGCCAGCAGTTTACACAGGGGAGGCGCCGGGGAGCTGTTTTTT CASSLHRGGAGELFF
NA TRBD1 TRBJ1-1 TRBV5-1 TGCGCCAGCAGCCTAGGGACAGCCGATAGACACACTGAAGCTTTCTTT CASSLGTADRHTEAFF
NA NA TRBJ1-1 TRBV15 TGTGCCACCTTCCGAGAGGGACTGAGGAACACTGAAGCTTTCTTT CATFREGLRNTEAFF
NA TRBD1 TRBJ1-6 TRBV6-4 TGTGCCAGCAGTGACTCGCCACAGGGGGCCGGTTCACCCCTCCACTTT CASSDSPQGAGSPLHF
NA NA TRBJ2-3 TRBV4-1 TGCGCCAGCAGCCCCCGACAGACTGGGGGGGATACGCAGTATTTT CASSPRQTGGDTQYF
NA NA TRBJ1-6 TRBV19 TGTGCCAGTAGTATTATTTCGGGGAGCTCCTATAATTCACCCCTCCACTTT CASSIISGSSYNSPLHF
once TRBD2 TRBJ2-3 TRBV5-1 TGCGCCAGCAGTGACGGACTAGCGGCTAGCACAGATACGCAGTATTTT CASSDGLAASTDTQYF
NA NA TRBJ2-6 TRBV9 TGTGCCTCTACCACGGGAACTCTCTCTGGGGCCAACGTCCTGACTTTC CASTTGTLSGANVLTF
NA NA TRBJ1-3 TRBV4-1 TGCGCCAGCAGCCTGGGCGCAGGAAACACCATATATTTT CASSLGAGNTIYF
NA NA TRBJ1-4 TRBV29-1 TGCAGCGTCTTAGGACAGCAGACTAATGAAAAACTGTTTTTT CSVLGQQTNEKLFF
NA TRBD1 TRBJ2-5 TRBV7-8 TGTGCCAGCAGTCGGCCCGACAGGGGAGAGACCCAGTACTTC CASSRPDRGETQYF
NA TRBD1 TRBJ2-7 TRBV19 TGTGCCAGTAGTGATGGACAGGGCCCCTACGAGCAGTACTTC CASSDGQGPYEQYF
NA NA TRBJ1-1 TRBV30 TGTGCCTGGAGTCCGACTCTTACTGAAGCTTTCTTT CAWSPTLTEAFF
NA NA TRBJ2-5 TRBV7-8 TGTGCCAGCAGCTTAGAAGTGGCCGGGTACGAGGAGACCCAGTACTTC CASSLEVAGYEETQYF